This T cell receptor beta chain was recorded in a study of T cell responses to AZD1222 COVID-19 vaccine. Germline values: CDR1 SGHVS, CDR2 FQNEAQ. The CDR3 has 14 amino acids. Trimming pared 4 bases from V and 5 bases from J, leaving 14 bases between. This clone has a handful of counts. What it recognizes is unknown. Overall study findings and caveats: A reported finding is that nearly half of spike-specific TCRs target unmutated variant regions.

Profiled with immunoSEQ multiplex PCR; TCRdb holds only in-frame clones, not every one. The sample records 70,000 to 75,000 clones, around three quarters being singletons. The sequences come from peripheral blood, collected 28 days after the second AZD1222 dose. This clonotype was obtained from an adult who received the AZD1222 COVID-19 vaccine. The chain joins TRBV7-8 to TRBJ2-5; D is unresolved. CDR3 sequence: CASSSKPSGETQYF. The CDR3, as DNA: TGTGCCAGCAGCTCGAAACCCTCCGGGGAGACCCAGTACTTC.